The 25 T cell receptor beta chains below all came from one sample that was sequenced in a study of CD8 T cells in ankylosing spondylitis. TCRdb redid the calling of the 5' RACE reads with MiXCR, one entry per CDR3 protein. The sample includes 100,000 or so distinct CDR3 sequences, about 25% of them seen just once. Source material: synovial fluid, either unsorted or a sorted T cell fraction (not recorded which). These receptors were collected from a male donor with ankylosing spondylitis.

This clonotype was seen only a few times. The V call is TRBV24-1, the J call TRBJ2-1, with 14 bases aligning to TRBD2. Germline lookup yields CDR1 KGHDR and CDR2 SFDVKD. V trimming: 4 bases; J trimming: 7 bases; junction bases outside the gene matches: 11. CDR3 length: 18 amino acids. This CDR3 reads CATSEPGLAGVGINEQFF. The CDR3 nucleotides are TGTGCCACCAGTGAACCGGGACTAGCGGGAGTTGGGATAAATGAGCAGTTCTTC.

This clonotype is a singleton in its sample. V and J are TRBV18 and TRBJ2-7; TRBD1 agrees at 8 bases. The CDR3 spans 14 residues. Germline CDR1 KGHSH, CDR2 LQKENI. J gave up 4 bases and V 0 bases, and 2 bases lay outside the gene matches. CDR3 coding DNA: TGTGCCAGCTCACCACCGGGACAGGATTACGAGCAGTACTTC. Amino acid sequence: CASSPPGQDYEQYF.

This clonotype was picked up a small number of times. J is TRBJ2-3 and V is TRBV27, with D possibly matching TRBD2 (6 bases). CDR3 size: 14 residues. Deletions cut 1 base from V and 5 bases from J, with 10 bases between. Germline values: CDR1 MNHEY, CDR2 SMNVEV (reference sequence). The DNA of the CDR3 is TGTGCCAGCAGTTTATTGGAGGGAGGAGATACGCAGTATTTT. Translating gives CASSLLEGGDTQYF.

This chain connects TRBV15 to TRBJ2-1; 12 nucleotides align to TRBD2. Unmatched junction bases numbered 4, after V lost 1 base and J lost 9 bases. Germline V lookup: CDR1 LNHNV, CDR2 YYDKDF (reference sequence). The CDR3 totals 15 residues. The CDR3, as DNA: TGTGCCACCAGCAGAGGGACTAGCGGGAATGGTGAGCAGTTCTTC. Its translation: CATSRGTSGNGEQFF.

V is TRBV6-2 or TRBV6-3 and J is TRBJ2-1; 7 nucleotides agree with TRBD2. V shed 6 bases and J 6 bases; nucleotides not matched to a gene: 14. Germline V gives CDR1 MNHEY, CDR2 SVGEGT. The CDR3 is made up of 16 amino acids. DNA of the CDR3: TGTGCCAGCAGGGGAGCCGAGCGGGGAGTGGGCAATGAGCAGTTCTTC. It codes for CASRGAERGVGNEQFF.

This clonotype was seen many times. The CDR3 region is CASTSGRATGELFF. For the CDR3, the DNA is TGCGCCAGCACAAGCGGGAGGGCCACCGGGGAGCTGTTTTTT. The chain joins TRBV5-1 to TRBJ2-2; 10 nucleotides line up with TRBD2. CDR1 is SGHRS and CDR2 is YFSETQ in the germline V gene. The CDR3 contains 14 residues. The V segment lost 6 bases and the J segment 4 bases; nucleotides outside the gene matches: 3.

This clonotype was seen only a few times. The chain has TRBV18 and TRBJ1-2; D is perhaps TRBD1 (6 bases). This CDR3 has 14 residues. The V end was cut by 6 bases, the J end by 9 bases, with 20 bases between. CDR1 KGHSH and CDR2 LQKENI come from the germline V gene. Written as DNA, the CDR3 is TGTGCCAGCTCCGACTCGACAGGAGACTCCCGCTACACCTTC. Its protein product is CASSDSTGDSRYTF.

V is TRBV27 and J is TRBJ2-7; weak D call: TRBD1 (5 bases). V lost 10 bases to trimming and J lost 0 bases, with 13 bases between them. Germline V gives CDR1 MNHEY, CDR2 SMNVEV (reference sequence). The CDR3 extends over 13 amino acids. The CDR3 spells CATPGHDSYEQYF. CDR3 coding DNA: TGTGCCACACCCGGACATGACTCCTACGAGCAGTACTTC.

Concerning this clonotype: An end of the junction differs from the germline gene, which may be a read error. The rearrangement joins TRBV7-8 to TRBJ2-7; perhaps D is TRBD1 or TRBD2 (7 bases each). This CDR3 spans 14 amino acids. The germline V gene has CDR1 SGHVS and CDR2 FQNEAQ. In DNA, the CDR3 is TGTGCCAGCAGCTACTCACAGGGGTCGCGGGAGCTGTACTTC. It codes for CASSYSQGSRELYF.

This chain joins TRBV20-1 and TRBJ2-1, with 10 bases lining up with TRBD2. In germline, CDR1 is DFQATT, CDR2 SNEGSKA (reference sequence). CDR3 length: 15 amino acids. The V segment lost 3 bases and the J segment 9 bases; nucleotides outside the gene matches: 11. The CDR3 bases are TGCAGTGCTAGCATTCCTAGCGGGAGTCAGGTTGAGCAGTTCTTC. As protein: CSASIPSGSQVEQFF.

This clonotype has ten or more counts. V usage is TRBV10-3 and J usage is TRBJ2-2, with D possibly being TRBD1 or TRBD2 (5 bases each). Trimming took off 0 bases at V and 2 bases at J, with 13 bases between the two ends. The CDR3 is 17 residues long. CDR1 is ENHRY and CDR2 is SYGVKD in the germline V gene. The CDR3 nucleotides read TGTGCCATCAGTGAGTCTTGGACGGGACCCAACACCGGGGAGCTGTTTTTT. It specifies CAISESWTGPNTGELFF.

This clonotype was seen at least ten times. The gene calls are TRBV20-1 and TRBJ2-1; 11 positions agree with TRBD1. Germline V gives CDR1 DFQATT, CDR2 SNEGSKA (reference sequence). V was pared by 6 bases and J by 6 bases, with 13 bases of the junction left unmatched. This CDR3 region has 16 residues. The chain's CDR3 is CSADGRWDRGSNEQFF. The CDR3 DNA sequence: TGCAGTGCAGACGGTCGGTGGGACAGGGGGAGCAATGAGCAGTTCTTC.

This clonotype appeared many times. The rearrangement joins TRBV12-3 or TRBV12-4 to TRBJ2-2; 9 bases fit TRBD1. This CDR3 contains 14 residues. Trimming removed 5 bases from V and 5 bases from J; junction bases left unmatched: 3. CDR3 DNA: TGTGCCAGCAGTAAGACAGGGGGTACCGGGGAGCTGTTTTTT. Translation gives CASSKTGGTGELFF.

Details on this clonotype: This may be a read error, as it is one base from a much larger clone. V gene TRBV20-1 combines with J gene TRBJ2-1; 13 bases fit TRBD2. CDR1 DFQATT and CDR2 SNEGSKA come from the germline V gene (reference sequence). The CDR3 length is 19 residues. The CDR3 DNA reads TGCTGTGCTAGAGATCGACTAGCGGGAGGTCCGAGCTCCTACAATGAGCAGTTCTTC. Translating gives CCARDRLAGGPSSYNEQFF.

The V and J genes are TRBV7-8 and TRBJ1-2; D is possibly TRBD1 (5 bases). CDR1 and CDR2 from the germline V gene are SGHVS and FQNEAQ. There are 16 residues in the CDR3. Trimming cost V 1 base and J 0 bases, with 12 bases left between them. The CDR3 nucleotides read TGTGCCAGCAGCTTAGGGCAGGGCCCTCCTAACTATGGCTACACCTTC. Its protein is CASSLGQGPPNYGYTF.

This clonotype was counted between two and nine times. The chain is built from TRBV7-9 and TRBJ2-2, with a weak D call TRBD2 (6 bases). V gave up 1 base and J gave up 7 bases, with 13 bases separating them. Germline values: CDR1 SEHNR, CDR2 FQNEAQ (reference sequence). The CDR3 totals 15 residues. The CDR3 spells CASSLGGSGGGELFF. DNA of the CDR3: TGTGCCAGCAGCTTAGGAGGTAGCGGCGGCGGGGAGCTGTTTTTT.

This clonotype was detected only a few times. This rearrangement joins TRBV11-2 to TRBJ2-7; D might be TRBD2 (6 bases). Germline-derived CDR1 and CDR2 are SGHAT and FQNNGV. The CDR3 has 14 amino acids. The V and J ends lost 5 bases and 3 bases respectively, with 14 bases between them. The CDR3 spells CASSPGLGLYEQYV. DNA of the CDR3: TGTGCCAGCAGCCCGGGACTGGGCCTCTACGAGCAGTACGTC.

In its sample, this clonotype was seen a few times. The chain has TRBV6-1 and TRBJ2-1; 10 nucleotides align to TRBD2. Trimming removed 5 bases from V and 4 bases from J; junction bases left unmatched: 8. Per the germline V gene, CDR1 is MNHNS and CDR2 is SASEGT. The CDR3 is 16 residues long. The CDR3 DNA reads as TGTGCCAGCAGTCGGACTAGCGGTTCCAGTTACAATGAGCAGTTCTTC. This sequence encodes CASSRTSGSSYNEQFF.

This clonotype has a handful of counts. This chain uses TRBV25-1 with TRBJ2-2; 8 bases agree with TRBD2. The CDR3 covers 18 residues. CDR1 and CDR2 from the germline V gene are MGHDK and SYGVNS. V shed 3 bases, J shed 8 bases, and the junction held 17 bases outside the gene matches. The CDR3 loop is CASSDHMVSGMTEGELFF. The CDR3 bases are TGTGCCAGCAGTGACCATATGGTTAGCGGGATGACAGAGGGGGAGCTGTTTTTT.

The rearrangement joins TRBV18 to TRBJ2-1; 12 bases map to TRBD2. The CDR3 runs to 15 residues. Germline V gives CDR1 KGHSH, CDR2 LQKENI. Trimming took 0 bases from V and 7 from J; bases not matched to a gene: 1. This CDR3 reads CASSPPGLAGNEQFF. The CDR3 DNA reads TGTGCCAGCTCACCACCGGGACTAGCGGGTAATGAGCAGTTCTTC.

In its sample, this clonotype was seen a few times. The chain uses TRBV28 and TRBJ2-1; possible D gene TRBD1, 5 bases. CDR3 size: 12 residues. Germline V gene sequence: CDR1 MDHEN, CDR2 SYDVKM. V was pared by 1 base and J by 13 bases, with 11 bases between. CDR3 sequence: CASSLFVGRQFF. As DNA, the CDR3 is TGTGCCAGCAGTTTATTTGTGGGGCGACAGTTCTTC.

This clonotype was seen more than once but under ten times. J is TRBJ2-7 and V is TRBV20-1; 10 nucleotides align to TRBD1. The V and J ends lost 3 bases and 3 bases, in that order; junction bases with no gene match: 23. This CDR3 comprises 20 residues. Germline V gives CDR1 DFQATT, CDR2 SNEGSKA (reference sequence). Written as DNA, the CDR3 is TGCAGTGCTAGCGCCTGGGCGGGACAGGGGATGGTAGCGGAAAACTACGAGCAGTACTTC. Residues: CSASAWAGQGMVAENYEQYF.

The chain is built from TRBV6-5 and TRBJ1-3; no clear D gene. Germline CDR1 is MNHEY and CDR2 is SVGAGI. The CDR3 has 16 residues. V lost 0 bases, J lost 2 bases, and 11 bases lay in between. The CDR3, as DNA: TGTGCCAGCAGTTACTCGTTCCCCGGGGCTGGAAACACCATATATTTT. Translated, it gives CASSYSFPGAGNTIYF.

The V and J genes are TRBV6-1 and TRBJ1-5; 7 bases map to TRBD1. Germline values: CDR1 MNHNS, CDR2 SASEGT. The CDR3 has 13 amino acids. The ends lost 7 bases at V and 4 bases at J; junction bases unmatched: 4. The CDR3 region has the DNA TGTGCCAGCACCGACAGGGCAAATCAGCCCCAGCATTTT. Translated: CASTDRANQPQHF.

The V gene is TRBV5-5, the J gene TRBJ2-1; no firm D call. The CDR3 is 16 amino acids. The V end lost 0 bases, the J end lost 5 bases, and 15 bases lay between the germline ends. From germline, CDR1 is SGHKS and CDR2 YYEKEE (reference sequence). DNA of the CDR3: TGTGCCAGCAGCTTGGATGGCCCCGTTTTTAACAATGAGCAGTTCTTC. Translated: CASSLDGPVFNNEQFF.